This TCR beta chain was recovered during a study of blood T cell repertoires in COVID-19. As for the study in general: Researchers got acute and convalescent COVID-19 samples from the United States, Italy and Spain.

Sequencing was performed with immunoSEQ multiplex PCR; in TCRdb, only in-frame clones are kept and a portion is missing. The sample records 90,000 to 100,000 clones, 80% to 85% being singletons. This receptor was identified in a man aged 55 to 69 with acute or convalescent COVID-19. Sequencing used peripheral blood.

This CDR3 is CASSEGQGRSYEQYF. As DNA, the CDR3 is TGTGCCAGCAGCGAAGGACAGGGGCGATCCTACGAGCAGTACTTC. The genes are TRBV3-1 (or the pseudogene TRBV3-2) and TRBJ2-7; 9 bases are shared with TRBD1. The CDR3 totals 15 residues. Germline lookup yields CDR1 LGHDT and CDR2 YNNKEL (reference sequence). Trimming at V came to 5 bases and at J to 1 base, leaving 6 bases not matched to a gene.